A single sample gave rise to the 31 T cell receptor beta chains below, sequenced in a study of regulatory T cells in long-lasting Graves disease. Noted time point: newly diagnosed GD, antithyroid drugs for less than 3 months. From RNA extracted from PBMCs, the TCR library was made. To make TCR beta libraries, researchers used iRepertoire HTBI primers and Arm-PCR of CDR3 regions. MiXCR, applied by TCRdb to the multiplex PCR reads, yields one record per CDR3 protein. This sample yields 450,000 to 650,000 distinct CDR3 sequences, of which 15% to 20% are seen a single time; approximately 25% belongs to the top ten. Another study also made use of these data, one on T cells in Graves' hyperthyroidism and ophthalmopathy.

The specimen comprised peripheral blood mononuclear cells (PBMCs), sampled at new diagnosis, from a patient treated with antithyroid drugs. The receptor set was obtained from a woman aged 35 to 59 with Graves disease.

This clonotype was detected ten times or more. The gene calls are TRBV11-2 and TRBJ2-3, with a tentative D call TRBD2 (5 bases). Germline lookup yields CDR1 SGHAT and CDR2 FQNNGV. With 2 bases removed from V and 3 bases from J, the gap between germline ends came to 15 bases. The CDR3 contains 16 residues. The CDR3 bases are TGTGCCAGCAGCTTATTCGGGAAAACGTCGACAGATACGCAGTATTTT. This gives the protein CASSLFGKTSTDTQYF.

The chain uses TRBV3-1 and TRBJ2-3; 8 nucleotides line up with TRBD2. Germline values: CDR1 LGHDT, CDR2 YNNKEL (reference sequence). The V segment lost 1 base and the J segment 6 bases; nucleotides outside the gene matches: 6. CDR3 length: 15 amino acids. The DNA of the CDR3 is TGTGCCAGCAGCCAAGCCGGGGGGGTGGTCGATACGCAGTATTTT. Amino acids: CASSQAGGVVDTQYF.

This clonotype was observed at least ten times. J is TRBJ2-1 and V is TRBV7-9, with 9 bases matching TRBD2. CDR3 size: 14 residues. J was trimmed by 5 bases and V by 11 bases; bases with no gene match: 10. The germline gives CDR1 SEHNR, CDR2 FQNEAQ (reference sequence). The CDR3 reads CAGLIAGVNNEQFF. CDR3 coding DNA: TGTGCCGGACTAATAGCGGGGGTAAACAATGAGCAGTTCTTC.

The sample holds many counts of this clonotype. The rearrangement joins TRBV2 to TRBJ2-7; a weak D match, TRBD2 (6 bases). Germline values: CDR1 SNHLY, CDR2 FYNNEI. Between the trimmed V and J ends, which lost 3 bases and 3 bases, there was a span of 9 bases. The CDR3 is 13 residues long. The chain's CDR3 is CASSDRGSYEQYF. The CDR3 nucleotides read TGTGCCAGCAGTGACCGGGGGAGCTACGAGCAGTACTTC. Full variable domain (remainder filled in from reference TRBV2 and TRBJ2-7): EPEVTQTPSHQVTQMGQEVILRCVPISNHLYFYWYRQILGQKVEFLVSFYNNEISEKSEIFDDQFSVERPDGSNFTLKIRSTKLEDSAMYFCASSDRGSYEQYFGPGTRLTVT.

In its sample, this clonotype was seen many times. The gene calls are TRBV3-1 and TRBJ1-5; D remains unclear. The germline V and J ends were trimmed by 5 bases and 4 bases, with 9 bases remaining between them. CDR3 size: 13 residues. The V gene's germline CDR1 is LGHDT and CDR2 YNNKEL (reference sequence). CDR3 amino acids: CASSSATNQPQHF. The CDR3 DNA is TGTGCCAGCAGCTCCGCGACTAATCAGCCCCAGCATTTT. Variable domain in full (rest from reference TRBV3-1 and TRBJ1-5): DTAVSQTPKYLVTQMGNDKSIKCEQNLGHDTMYWYKQDSKKFLKIMFSYNNKELIINETVPNRFSPKSPDKAHLNLHINSLELGDSAVYFCASSSATNQPQHFGDGTRLSIL.

This clonotype was detected many times. This rearrangement joins TRBV20-1 to TRBJ1-5; D gene unclear. The CDR3 contains 14 residues. Per germline, CDR1 DFQATT and CDR2 SNEGSKA (reference sequence). V was cut by 3 bases and J by 3 bases, with 12 bases left in between. The chain's CDR3 is CSASGGQVNQPQHF. The CDR3 DNA reads TGCAGTGCTAGCGGAGGGCAGGTCAATCAGCCCCAGCATTTT.

Worth noting for this clonotype: This may stem from a read error, because a much larger clone lies one nucleotide away. This chain uses TRBV6-1 with TRBJ1-1; D possibly corresponds to TRBD1 (5 bases). Trimming pared 10 bases from V and 0 bases from J, leaving 24 bases between. Germline lookup yields CDR1 MNHNS and CDR2 SASEGT. This CDR3 is built from 17 residues. The CDR3 DNA reads TGTGCCACCCGCGACAGCCAGTCTTTTTTAATGAACACTGAAGCTTTCTTT. It codes for CATRDSQSFLMNTEAFF.

Many counts were recorded for this clonotype. The V call is TRBV20-1, the J call TRBJ2-5, with TRBD2 matching over 12 bases. Germline loops: CDR1 DFQATT, CDR2 SNEGSKA (reference sequence). This CDR3 has 13 amino acids. Trimming removed 2 bases from V and 5 bases from J; junction bases left unmatched: 0. The CDR3 nucleotides read TGCAGTGCTAGACTAGCGGGGGGGGAGACCCAGTACTTC. This sequence encodes CSARLAGGETQYF.

Only a few counts were recorded for this clonotype. This chain connects TRBV25-1 to TRBJ2-1; TRBD1 matches at 8 bases. There are 16 residues in the CDR3. Unmatched junction bases numbered 5, after V lost 1 base and J lost 3 bases. Germline values: CDR1 MGHDK, CDR2 SYGVNS. In DNA, the CDR3 is TGTGCCAGCAGTGAATCTACTGGACAGGGCTACAATGAGCAGTTCTTC. This sequence encodes CASSESTGQGYNEQFF.

The rearrangement uses TRBV4-1 and TRBJ1-6; D is possibly TRBD1 (5 bases). Germline CDR1 reads MGHRA; CDR2 reads YSYEKL. The CDR3 is 16 amino acids. V gave up 5 bases and J gave up 9 bases, with 20 bases separating them. The CDR3 is CASSSPLGGEGSPLHF. CDR3 in DNA: TGCGCCAGCAGCAGCCCCCTGGGGGGAGAGGGTTCACCCCTCCACTTT.

This clonotype was observed many times. The chain uses TRBV29-1 and TRBJ1-1; D is uncertain. Germline assignment: CDR1 SQVTM and CDR2 ANQGSEA. The CDR3 length is 13 residues. V gave up 0 bases and J gave up 2 bases, with 7 bases separating them. The CDR3 DNA is TGCAGCGTTGAAGACGGCCTTAACACTGAAGCTTTCTTT. Translating it yields CSVEDGLNTEAFF.

This clonotype showed up many times. The chain couples TRBV27 to TRBJ1-6; TRBD1 matches 11 bases. Germline V lookup: CDR1 MNHEY, CDR2 SMNVEV (reference sequence). This CDR3 has 15 residues. V lost 4 bases, J lost 10 bases, and 6 bases stayed unmatched. The CDR3 DNA reads as TGTGCCAGCAGTTACGGGACAGGGGGAGGCTCACCCCTCCACTTT. Encoded protein: CASSYGTGGGSPLHF.

Only a few counts were recorded for this clonotype. The rearrangement links TRBV14 to TRBJ1-3, with D possibly TRBD1 on 6 matching bases. Germline V gene lookup returns CDR1 SGHDN and CDR2 FVKESK. The CDR3 consists of 16 residues. V was clipped by 5 bases and J by 5 bases, with 19 bases between them. CDR3 protein: CASSSSGHTTRNTIYF. The CDR3 bases are TGTGCCAGCAGCTCGTCGGGACATACGACTCGAAACACCATATATTTT. Full variable domain (missing parts from reference TRBV14 and TRBJ1-3): EAGVTQFPSHSVIEKGQTVTLRCDPISGHDNLYWYRRVMGKEIKFLLHFVKESKQDESGMPNNRFLAERTGGTYSTLKVQPAELEDSGVYFCASSSSGHTTRNTIYFGEGSWLTVV.

This clonotype was seen more than once but under ten times. The rearrangement uses TRBV7-9 and TRBJ1-2; TRBD1 matches at 8 bases. The CDR3 runs 14 residues. Looked up from germline, CDR1 is SEHNR and CDR2 is FQNEAQ (reference sequence). The junction had 6 bases not matched to a gene; V was cut back by 5 bases and J by 4 bases. The DNA of the CDR3 is TGTGCCAGCAGCCGAATCGACAGGGGCTATGGCTACACCTTC. Translated, it gives CASSRIDRGYGYTF.

This clonotype was recorded many times. This chain uses TRBV14 with TRBJ2-5; D is possibly TRBD1 (5 bases). Trimming cost V 1 base and J 4 bases, with 10 bases left between them. The CDR3 covers 14 residues. CDR1 SGHDN and CDR2 FVKESK come from the germline V gene. CDR3 loop: CASSQVLGLETQYF. The CDR3 DNA follows: TGTGCCAGCAGCCAAGTCTTGGGGCTAGAGACCCAGTACTTC.

The chain carries TRBV7-8 and TRBJ1-3; D unclear. Germline V gene data show CDR1 as SGHVS and CDR2 as FQNEAQ. This CDR3 spans 14 amino acids. V lost 2 bases and J lost 0, with 5 bases in between. The CDR3 reads CASSLRSSGNTIYF. CDR3 in DNA: TGTGCCAGCAGCTTACGGAGCTCTGGAAACACCATATATTTT.

This clonotype showed up many times. This sequence joins TRBV6-5 and TRBJ1-1; TRBD1 might be the D (5 bases). Trimming shortened V by 2 bases and J by 2 bases, and 9 bases separated the two germline ends. The CDR3 sequence is 14 residues long. Germline CDR1 MNHEY, CDR2 SVGAGI. The CDR3 DNA reads as TGTGCCAGCAGTTACCAGGGTCTCAACACTGAAGCTTTCTTT. This translates into CASSYQGLNTEAFF.

This clonotype was seen ten or more times. This chain joins TRBV20-1 and TRBJ2-7; D might be TRBD1 or TRBD2, each matching 5 bases. V was clipped by 3 bases and J by 2 bases, with 14 bases between them. This CDR3 region has 14 residues. Germline CDR1 reads DFQATT; CDR2 reads SNEGSKA (reference sequence). CDR3 residues: CSARDRDGTYEQYF. The CDR3 DNA sequence: TGCAGTGCTAGGGATAGGGACGGCACCTACGAGCAGTACTTC.

The rearrangement links TRBV29-1 to TRBJ2-7; 7 bases agree with TRBD1. With V trimmed by 0 bases and J by 4 bases, 6 bases remained unmatched. The CDR3 totals 14 residues. Germline assignment: CDR1 SQVTM and CDR2 ANQGSEA. CDR3 sequence reads: CSVEDQGRGYEQYF. The CDR3 bases are TGCAGCGTTGAAGATCAAGGCAGGGGGTACGAGCAGTACTTC.

V and J are TRBV6-1 and TRBJ1-5; D not resolved. The CDR3 has 18 residues. CDR1 is MNHNS and CDR2 is SASEGT in the germline V gene. With 5 bases removed from V and 0 bases from J, the gap between germline ends came to 20 bases. The chain's CDR3 is CASSRADSWEYSNQPQHF. CDR3 DNA sequence: TGTGCCAGCAGTCGGGCCGACTCTTGGGAATATAGCAATCAGCCCCAGCATTTT.

The rearrangement uses TRBV2 and TRBJ1-4; tentatively, D is TRBD1 (5 bases). Trimming took off 6 bases at V and 6 bases at J, with 14 bases between the two ends. This CDR3 region has 14 residues. CDR1 and CDR2 (germline): SNHLY, FYNNEI. CDR3 sequence reads: CASSEGLVDEKLFF. The CDR3 bases are TGTGCCAGCAGCGAGGGACTGGTGGATGAAAAACTGTTTTTT. Variable domain in full (rest from reference TRBV2 and TRBJ1-4): EPEVTQTPSHQVTQMGQEVILRCVPISNHLYFYWYRQILGQKVEFLVSFYNNEISEKSEIFDDQFSVERPDGSNFTLKIRSTKLEDSAMYFCASSEGLVDEKLFFGSGTQLSVL.

This clonotype has a count of ten or more. This chain links TRBV3-1 with TRBJ2-3, with 8 bases identical to TRBD2. J was trimmed by 2 bases and V by 2 bases; bases with no gene match: 3. Germline V gene sequence: CDR1 LGHDT, CDR2 YNNKEL (reference sequence). CDR3 length: 15 amino acids. This CDR3 is CASSQRRGVTDTQYF. CDR3 sequence (DNA): TGTGCCAGCAGCCAACGGCGGGGGGTCACAGATACGCAGTATTTT.

This clonotype came up many times. The V call is TRBV6-1, the J call TRBJ1-1; tentative D call: TRBD1 (5 bases). CDR1 and CDR2 from the germline V gene are MNHNS and SASEGT. The CDR3 is 13 amino acids. Trimming took off 8 bases at V and 1 base at J, with 11 bases between the two ends. The CDR3 coding sequence is TGTGCCAGCCTCCTGACAGCGAACACTGAAGCTTTCTTT. As protein: CASLLTANTEAFF.

Many counts were recorded for this clonotype. This sequence joins TRBV6-1 and TRBJ1-1; D is unclear. V lost 1 base and J lost 2, with 8 bases in between. Germline V lookup: CDR1 MNHNS, CDR2 SASEGT. This CDR3 is built from 14 residues. CDR3 nucleotides: TGTGCCAGCAGTGAAGGGCAGAGCAACACTGAAGCTTTCTTT. Translated, it gives CASSEGQSNTEAFF.

A word on this clonotype: A junction end diverges from the germline sequence, so it may reflect a read error. The chain recombines TRBV3-1 with TRBJ2-2, with D perhaps matching TRBD1 or TRBD2 (6 bases each). This CDR3 comprises 16 residues. The V gene's germline CDR1 is LGHDT and CDR2 YNNKEL (reference sequence). The CDR3 DNA sequence: TGTGCCAGCATCCAAGGAGGGGGGACCAACACCGGGGAGCTGTTTTTT. Protein sequence: CASIQGGGTNTGELFF.

The gene calls are TRBV18 and TRBJ1-4; weak D call: TRBD1 (6 bases). Germline loops: CDR1 KGHSH, CDR2 LQKENI. This CDR3 has 15 amino acids. Deletions cut 4 bases from V and 7 bases from J, with 16 bases between. The CDR3 nucleotides read TGTGCCAGCTCACTCAACGGGGGGCTGAGTGAAAAACTGTTTTTT. It codes for CASSLNGGLSEKLFF.

The sample holds many counts of this clonotype. The CDR3 coding sequence is TGTGCCAGCAGCCAGGGGATCTATGAGCAGTTCTTC. Translated: CASSQGIYEQFF. The V and J genes are TRBV28 and TRBJ2-1, with D possibly being TRBD1 (6 bases). Trimming cost V 6 bases and J 8 bases, with 11 bases left between them. The germline V gene has CDR1 MDHEN and CDR2 SYDVKM. This CDR3 contains 12 residues.

V usage is TRBV7-8 and J usage is TRBJ1-5, with TRBD1 matching 9 bases. Trimming took 3 bases from V and 0 from J; bases not matched to a gene: 6. The CDR3 is made up of 17 amino acids. The germline V gene encodes CDR1 SGHVS and CDR2 FQNEAQ. CDR3 nucleotide sequence: TGTGCCAGCAGCTTCACAGGGGGCCTGTATAGCAATCAGCCCCAGCATTTT. Amino acids: CASSFTGGLYSNQPQHF.

This clonotype has ten or more counts. This rearrangement joins TRBV5-5 to TRBJ2-2; D is unclear. Germline assignment: CDR1 SGHKS and CDR2 YYEKEE (reference sequence). The CDR3 contains 16 residues. Trimming removed 4 bases from V and 7 bases from J, with 20 bases in between. DNA for the CDR3: TGTGCCAGCAGCCTCACAACCGGGTCATTATACGGGGAGCTGTTTTTT. Protein: CASSLTTGSLYGELFF.

Comments on this clonotype: With a much larger clone just one base away, this may be a read error. The chain joins TRBV7-8 to TRBJ2-1; D possibly matches TRBD1 or TRBD2 (5 bases each). Trimming removed 5 bases from V and 5 bases from J, with 19 bases in between. CDR1 and CDR2 (germline): SGHVS, FQNEAQ. This CDR3 has 16 amino acids. The DNA for the CDR3 is TGTGCCAGCAGCCCCACTAGGCTAGTGGGACACAATGAGCAGTTCTTC. Its translation: CASSPTRLVGHNEQFF.

V gene TRBV5-1 combines with J gene TRBJ2-1, with 11 bases that match TRBD1. Per germline, CDR1 SGHRS and CDR2 YFSETQ. The junction had 8 bases not matched to a gene; V was cut back by 0 bases and J by 6 bases. The CDR3 sequence is 17 residues long. CDR3 residues: CASSLGGTGGPRNEQFF. CDR3 DNA: TGCGCCAGCAGCTTGGGGGGGACAGGGGGTCCCCGCAATGAGCAGTTCTTC.